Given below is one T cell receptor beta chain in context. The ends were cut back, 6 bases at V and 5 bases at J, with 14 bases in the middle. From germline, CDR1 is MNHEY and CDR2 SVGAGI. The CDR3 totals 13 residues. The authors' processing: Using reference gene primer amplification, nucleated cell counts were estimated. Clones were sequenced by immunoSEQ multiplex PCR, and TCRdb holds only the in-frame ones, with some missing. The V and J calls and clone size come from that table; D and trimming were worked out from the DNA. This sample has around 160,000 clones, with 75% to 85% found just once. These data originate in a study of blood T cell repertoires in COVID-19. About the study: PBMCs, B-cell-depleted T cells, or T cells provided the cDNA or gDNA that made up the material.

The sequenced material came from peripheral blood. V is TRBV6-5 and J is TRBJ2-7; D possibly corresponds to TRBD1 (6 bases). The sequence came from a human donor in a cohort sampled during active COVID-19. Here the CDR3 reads CASSKKQGNEQYF. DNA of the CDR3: TGTGCCAGCAGCAAGAAACAGGGAAACGAGCAGTACTTC.